This entry is about one T cell receptor (beta chain). No cognate antigen has been identified for it. The observed sequence ends 3 residues before the CDR3 terminus, with the missing tail filled in from the germline J gene. The CDR3 contains 11 residues, cysteine and phenylalanine counted. The DNA shown is the part of the CDR3 that was read: 24 bases, in frame from base 1. For CDR1 and CDR2, the germline V gene lists MDHEN and SYDVKM. These data come from a study of TET2 disruption in CD19-targeted CAR T cells (dated by TCRdb to 2016 to 2019). Looking at the study overall: The number of samples was determined by the original clinical trial design and by which samples were available, and no additional inclusion criteria were applied.

Paper-wide results and their limitations: The conclusions about the patient's CAR T cells were based on extensive analysis of only one subject.

In the paper's terms, the treatment or condition label means: autologous CTL019 cells: CD19 CAR with 4-1BB and CD3 zeta domains. TCR zeta and 4-1BB costimulatory signaling domains were built into the CD19 CAR. T cells for CTL019 manufacturing were collected from peripheral blood by leukapheresis. The DNeasy Blood and Tissue Kit was used to extract genomic DNA from pre-infusion T cells, peripheral blood, or sorted post-infusion T cells. The immunoSEQ assay was used to perform TCR beta chain deep sequencing. Per the authors' processing: Only productive TCR beta rearrangements went into calculating clonotype frequencies. Not all clones reach the TCRdb copy of this immuneACCESS table, which keeps in-frame sequences only. Checked studies attribute under half of the gap to unresolved V genes and leave the rest unexplained. The DNA gave D and trimming, while V, J and clone size come from that table. The table held for this sample gives 25,000 to 30,000 clones. 1.9% of the sample is in the top ten clones.

The specimen comprised CD8- CAR+ T cells sorted from cultured blood T cells, sampled for CD19 CAR T cell therapy. The cell subset or site label, as the study defines it: CD8-negative CAR-positive T cells from the infusion product. Rearrangement joined TRBV28 to TRBJ1-1, and perhaps TRBD1 as D gene, on 6 matching bases. This receptor was obtained from a man aged 70 or older with chronic lymphocytic leukemia. The sequenced part of the CDR3 DNA is TGTGCCAGCAGTCCCGGACAGAGT. It translates as CASSPGQS. The entire CDR3 protein is CASSPGQSAFF.